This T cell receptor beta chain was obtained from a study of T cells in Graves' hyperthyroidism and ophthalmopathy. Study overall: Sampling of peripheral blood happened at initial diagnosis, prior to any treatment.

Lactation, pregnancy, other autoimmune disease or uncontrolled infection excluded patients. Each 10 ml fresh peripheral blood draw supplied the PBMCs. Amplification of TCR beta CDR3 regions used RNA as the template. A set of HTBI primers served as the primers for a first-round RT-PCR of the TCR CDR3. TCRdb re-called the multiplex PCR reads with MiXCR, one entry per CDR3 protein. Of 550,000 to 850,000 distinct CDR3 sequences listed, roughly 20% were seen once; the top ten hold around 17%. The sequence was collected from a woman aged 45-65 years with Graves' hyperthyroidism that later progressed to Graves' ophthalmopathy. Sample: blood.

The CDR3 sequence is CSASGRHNTEAFF. CDR3 bases: TGCAGTGCTTCAGGACGCCATAACACTGAAGCTTTCTTT. The rearrangement uses TRBV20-1 and TRBJ1-1; D gene ambiguous. V lost 5 bases and J 2 bases, leaving 12 bases between the germline ends. The CDR3 is 13 amino acids. Germline CDR1 DFQATT, CDR2 SNEGSKA (reference sequence).